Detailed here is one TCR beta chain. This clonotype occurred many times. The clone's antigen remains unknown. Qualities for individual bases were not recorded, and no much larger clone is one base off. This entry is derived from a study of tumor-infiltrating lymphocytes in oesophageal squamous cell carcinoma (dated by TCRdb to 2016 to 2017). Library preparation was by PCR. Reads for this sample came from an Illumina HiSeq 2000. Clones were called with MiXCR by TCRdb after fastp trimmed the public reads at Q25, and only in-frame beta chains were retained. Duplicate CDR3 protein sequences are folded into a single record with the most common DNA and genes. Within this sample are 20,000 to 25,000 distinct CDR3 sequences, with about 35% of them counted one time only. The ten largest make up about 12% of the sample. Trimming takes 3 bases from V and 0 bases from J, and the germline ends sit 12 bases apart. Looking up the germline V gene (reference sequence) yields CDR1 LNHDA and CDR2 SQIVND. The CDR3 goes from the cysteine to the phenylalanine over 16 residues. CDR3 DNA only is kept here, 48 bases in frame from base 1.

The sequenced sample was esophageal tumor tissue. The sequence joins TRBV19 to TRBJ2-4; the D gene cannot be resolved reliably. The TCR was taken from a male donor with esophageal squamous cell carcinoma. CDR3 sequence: CASSIGLGSAKNIQYF. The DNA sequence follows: TGTGCCAGTAGTATTGGTCTGGGCTCAGCCAAAAACATTCAGTACTTC. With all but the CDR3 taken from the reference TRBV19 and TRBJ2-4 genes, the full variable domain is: DGGITQSPKYLFRKEGQNVTLSCEQNLNHDAMYWYRQDPGQGLRLIYYSQIVNDFQKGDIAEGYSVSREKKESFPLTVTSAQKNPTAFYLCASSIGLGSAKNIQYFGAGTRLSVL.